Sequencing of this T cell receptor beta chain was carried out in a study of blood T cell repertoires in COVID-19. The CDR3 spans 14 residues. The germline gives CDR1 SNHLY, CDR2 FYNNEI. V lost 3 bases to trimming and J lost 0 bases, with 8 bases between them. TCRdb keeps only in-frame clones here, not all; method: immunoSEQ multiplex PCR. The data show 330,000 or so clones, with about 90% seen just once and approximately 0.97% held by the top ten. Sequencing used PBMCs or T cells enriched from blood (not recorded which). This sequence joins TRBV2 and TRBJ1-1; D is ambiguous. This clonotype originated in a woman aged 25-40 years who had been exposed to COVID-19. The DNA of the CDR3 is TGTGCCAGCAGTGAGTACAGCTTGAACACTGAAGCTTTCTTT. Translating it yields CASSEYSLNTEAFF.